One sample yielded the 3 T cell receptor gamma chains listed below, sequenced in a study of gamma delta lymphoproliferative disorders and STAT genes. The receptor sequences were amplified from genomic DNA of peripheral blood mononuclear cells. TCRdb re-identified clones in the multiplex PCR reads via CATT. The sample consists of about 1,300 gamma-chain clones, 8.2% of them appearing once. Sequences were obtained from blood. Receptor source: a human donor with gamma-delta T-cell large granular lymphocyte leukemia.

By share of the sample, this clone is medium-sized (0.01 to 0.1%). The DNA is left out, because the CDR3 cannot be placed on it with certainty; the CDR3 is given as TCRdb lists it. The V gene is TRGV11, but the J gene lacks a call. TRGV11 is classed as an ORF, of uncertain function. The CDR3 region is 17 residues in length, termini included. The CDR3 loop reads CTTVPAGLGTSYYKKLF.

By share, this clone ranks as large. This sample includes further DNA sequences coding for the same CDR3. This chain's CDR3 is CATWDGNCKKLF. The CDR3 DNA sequence: TGTGCCACCTGGGACGGAAATTGTAAGAAACTCTTT. The chain recombines TRGV3 with TRGJ1 or TRGJ2. TCRdb does not report a J gene; here it was assigned by matching the DNA to germline references. This CDR3 contains 12 residues. In germline, CDR1 is VTNTFY, CDR2 YDVSTARD (reference sequence). Losses at the gene ends were 3 bases for V and 9 bases for J; bases not matched to a gene: 8.

The rearrangement uses TRGV10 and TRGJP2. The J gene, not given by TCRdb, was assigned here from a germline match of the nucleotide sequence. TRGV10 is an ORF, and what it does is uncertain. J was trimmed by 8 bases and V by 8 bases; bases with no gene match: 21. This CDR3 region has 17 residues. DNA for the CDR3: TGTGCTGCGTGGGATCGAAGTGGGTGGGGTGGCGATTGGATCAAGACGTTT. It encodes CAAWDRSGWGGDWIKTF.